The present entry profiles one T cell receptor (beta chain) with its context. Its antigen is still unknown. Sequencing was performed with immunoSEQ multiplex PCR; in TCRdb, only in-frame clones are kept and a portion is missing. The sample yields tens of thousands of clones, roughly 77% seen once. Time point given: after neoadjuvant nivolumab, at surgical resection. Patients had HPV-negative, locally advanced oral cavity squamous cell carcinoma. The entry originates in a study of neoadjuvant anti-PD-1 for oral cavity cancer. Study outcomes and limitations: Only three patients per response group were TCR-analyzed; validation needed.

The receptor comes from a person aged 40 to 85 with oral cavity squamous cell carcinoma. The source was PBMCs, collected after nivolumab (anti-PD-1) treatment.

CDR3 in amino acids: CASTLRRGLDRTEAFF. The CDR3 DNA follows: TGTGCCAGCACCCTTCGTCGCGGATTGGACCGCACTGAAGCTTTCTTT. The chain recombines TRBV5-4 with TRBJ1-1, with D unresolved. V lost 6 bases, J lost 4 bases, and 22 bases lay in between. The CDR3 length is 16 residues. Germline V lookup: CDR1 SGHNT, CDR2 YYREEE (reference sequence).